This T cell receptor beta chain came from a study of blood T cell repertoires in COVID-19. Generated by immunoSEQ multiplex PCR, the TCRdb table keeps only in-frame clones and is missing some. This sample has over 350,000 clones; 80% to 90% occur once, and the top ten carry about 1.5%. V was clipped by 5 bases and J by 5 bases; unmatched bases: 7. Looked up from germline, CDR1 is SNHLY and CDR2 is FYNNEI. The CDR3 runs 14 residues. This TCR was recovered from a woman aged 25 to 39 with active or convalescent COVID-19. Sequencing was carried out using peripheral blood. V is TRBV2 and J is TRBJ1-2; TRBD1 aligns across 8 bases. The CDR3 DNA follows: TGTGCCAGCAGTCTCCAGGGGGCGCAGTATGGCTACACCTTC. Residues: CASSLQGAQYGYTF.